Reported below is one T cell receptor (beta chain). The antigen is not known. These data belong to a study of human T cells and chemical hapten exposure. Overall study context: Small differences in pooled library volume mainly drove the variation in TCR yields per sample. Study-wide results and limits: DPC sensitization did not alter TCRs above 1 in 1000 frequency.

V lost 2 bases and J 0 bases, leaving 11 bases between the germline ends. The CDR3 is made up of 14 amino acids. Germline CDR1 SQVTM, CDR2 ANQGSEA. It was unfractionated whole blood from which total RNA was extracted. Single cDNA molecules in the library carried unique molecular identifiers attached during preparation. Authors' processing steps: Sample TCR totals centred on a median of around 96,000, ranging about 20,000 to 700,000. TCRdb re-called the 5' RACE reads through MiXCR, storing one row per CDR3 protein. The V and J calls reflect TCRdb's pipeline rather than the authors' work. The sample holds about 120,000 distinct CDR3 sequences, approximately 20% seen once.

The chain uses TRBV29-1 and TRBJ2-7; perhaps TRBD2 as D (5 bases). The clonotype originates from a human donor in good health. The CDR3 here is CSVESGRSSYEQYF. The CDR3 DNA follows: TGCAGCGTTGAAAGCGGCCGTAGCTCCTACGAGCAGTACTTC.